A selection of T cell receptor beta chains follows, all from one sample in a study of identifying expanded T cells in peripheral blood. Profiling relied on immunoSEQ multiplex PCR, and the TCRdb table lists in-frame clones only, not all of them. The profile shows approximately 58,000 clones, around 86% of them singletons. Sequencing used blood. These receptor sequences come from a person aged 18-70 years in good health. CDR3s include the opening cysteine and the closing phenylalanine or tryptophan. The D gene is left open where the match is weak. Where a row states a size, it is once, few, many or the class of an expanded clone; other rows omit it.

TRBJ1-1 | TRBV7-2 | . | . | CASSLLPGRTEAFF | TGTGCCAGCAGCTTATTGCCAGGGAGAACTGAAGCTTTCTTT
TRBJ1-2 | TRBV7-3 | . | . | CASSLSGVEGYTF | TGTGCCAGCAGCTTATCGGGGGTGGAGGGCTACACCTTC
TRBJ1-1 | TRBV5-1 | . | . | CASSLELGQLNTEAFF | TGCGCCAGCAGCTTGGAGTTAGGGCAGTTGAACACTGAAGCTTTCTTT
TRBJ1-3 | TRBV7-9 | few | . | CASSFTGSSGNTIYF | TGTGCCAGCAGCTTTACAGGGTCCTCTGGAAACACCATATATTTT
TRBJ1-3 | TRBV5-1 | . | . | CASSLGLSGNTIYF | TGCGCCAGCAGCTTAGGACTCTCTGGAAACACCATATATTTT
TRBJ2-3 | TRBV18 | . | TRBD2 | CASSPLSRRGGADTQYF | TGTGCCAGCTCACCACTTTCCCGACGGGGGGGTGCAGATACGCAGTATTTT
TRBJ2-7 | TRBV7-7 | . | . | CASSRDQTYEQYF | TGTGCCAGCAGCAGGGACCAGACCTACGAGCAGTACTTC
TRBJ1-1 | TRBV5-1 | . | . | CASSFEGYDAAFF | TGCGCCAGCAGCTTTGAGGGGTATGATGCGGCTTTCTTT
TRBJ1-1 | TRBV7-3 | . | . | CASSLTPLTEAFF | TGTGCCAGCAGCTTGACACCCCTCACTGAAGCTTTCTTT
TRBJ2-5 | TRBV18 | . | . | CASSPGGGETQYF | TGTGCCAGCTCACCAGGGGGAGGTGAGACCCAGTACTTC
TRBJ1-2 | TRBV5-4 | . | . | CASSLPTARANYGYTF | TGTGCCAGCAGCTTGCCTACAGCCCGAGCTAACTATGGCTACACCTTC
TRBJ1-2 | TRBV18 | . | TRBD1 | CASSPGQGDGYTF | TGTGCCAGCTCACCCGGACAGGGTGATGGCTACACCTTC
TRBJ2-4 | TRBV1 | . | . | CTSRRSDGWPSELAKNIQYF | TGCACCAGCAGAAGAAGCGACGGCTGGCCCTCTGAACTAGCCAAAAACATTCAGTACTTC
TRBJ1-4 | TRBV19 | . | . | CASSGTVYNEKLFF | TGTGCCAGTAGTGGCACAGTCTATAATGAAAAACTGTTTTTT
TRBJ2-2 | TRBV6-5 | . | . | CAHLMGLNTAGELFF | TGTGCCCACTTAATGGGATTAAACACGGCCGGGGAGCTGTTTTTT